This T cell receptor beta chain was captured by sequencing in a study of vaccination effects on CD4 cells after COVID-19. At the level of the study: Three patients who were convalescent were sampled early, at day +14, and again late after vaccination. Post-vaccine sampling took place a median of 72 days after the second dose. Whole-study results and caveats: At late timepoints after vaccination, vaccine- and infection-induced clones shrank markedly.

Generated by immunoSEQ multiplex PCR, the TCRdb table keeps only in-frame clones and is missing some. This table holds 13,000 to 15,000 clones, over 60% found once. To note about this clone: Its antigen is unidentified.

Ahead of sequencing, the ViraFEST assay grew antigen-specific CD4+ T cells using viral peptide pools. On roughly day 10 of culture, CD4+ T cells were separated out. This individual tested PCR-positive for SARS-CoV-2 infection between March and December 2020. Participants got two doses of BNT162b2 or mRNA-1273 vaccine. The CDR3 spans 14 residues. Germline V gives CDR1 GTSNPN, CDR2 SVGIG (reference sequence). Trimming left V 0 bases short and J 7 bases short, with 15 bases between. This rearrangement joins TRBV30 to TRBJ1-1; maybe TRBD1 (5 bases). The receptor was isolated from a human donor who had a prior SARS-CoV-2 infection. Source: CD4+ T cells from PBMCs cultured with HCoV-NL63 spike peptides, taken after COVID-19 vaccination. The chain's CDR3 is CAWSVGRQGDEAFF. Written as DNA, the CDR3 is TGTGCCTGGAGTGTAGGTAGGCAGGGCGATGAAGCTTTCTTT. Together with reference TRBV30 and TRBJ1-1, the CDR3 gives the full variable domain: SQTIHQWPATLVQPVGSPLSLECTVEGTSNPNLYWYRQAAGRGLQLLFYSVGIGQISSEVPQNLSASRPQDRQFILSSKKLLLSDSGFYLCAWSVGRQGDEAFFGQGTRLTVV.